These T cell receptor beta chains were read from a single sample in a study of CD8 T cells in Susac syndrome. TCRdb re-derived calls from the immunoSEQ multiplex PCR reads in MiXCR, one entry per CDR3 protein. This table has around 81,000 distinct CDR3 sequences, 94% appearing once. The specimen was CD8+ T cells from PBMCs. All receptors derive from a human donor with Susac syndrome. Both conserved end residues are part of each CDR3. Each record gives: D gene, clone size, J gene, V gene, CDR3 DNA, CDR3 protein. D genes are given only for firm matches. Some rows have no size entry. The others give once, few or many, or a class for an expanded clone.

NA	NA	TRBJ2-2	TRBV3-1	TGTGCCAGCAGCCAAGAGGGCCGGGAGCTGTTTTTT	CASSQEGRELFF
NA	NA	TRBJ1-1	TRBV5-1	TGCGCCAGCAGCGGAACAGGGAGGAATGAAGCTTTCTTT	CASSGTGRNEAFF
NA	NA	TRBJ1-5	TRBV3-1	TGTGCCAGCAGCTTCTGGGGGGGTGACCAGCCCCAGCATTTT	CASSFWGGDQPQHF
NA	NA	TRBJ2-2	TRBV29-1	TGCTTGGCCAGCCTGGATACCGGGGAGCTGTTTTTT	CLASLDTGELFF
NA	NA	TRBJ2-6	TRBV15	TGTGCCACCAGCATTGGCCTCTCTGGGGCCAACGTCCTGACTTTC	CATSIGLSGANVLTF
TRBD1	once	TRBJ1-2	TRBV12-3/TRBV12-4	TGTGCCAGCAGTTTGGGGACAGGGGCCTTTCACTATGGCTACACCTTC	CASSLGTGAFHYGYTF
NA	NA	TRBJ2-7	TRBV29-1	TGCAGCGTTAGCGAAAACCCCTCCTACGAGCAGTACTTC	CSVSENPSYEQYF
TRBD1	NA	TRBJ1-5	TRBV23-1	TGCGCCAGCAGGAACGGACAGGCGAATCAGCCCCAGCATTTT	CASRNGQANQPQHF
NA	NA	TRBJ1-1	TRBV9	TGTGCCAGCAGATCGGAGGGCACTGAAGCTTTCTTT	CASRSEGTEAFF
NA	NA	TRBJ2-5	TRBV5-1	TGCGCCAGCAGCTTGGGGGCAGGCTACCAAGAGACCCAGTACTTC	CASSLGAGYQETQYF
NA	NA	TRBJ1-1	TRBV30	TGTGCCTGGAGTCAGGGGCGGGGGAACACTGAAGCTTTCTTT	CAWSQGRGNTEAFF
TRBD1	NA	TRBJ1-2	TRBV4-1	TGCGCCAGCAGCCAAGATCCCCACAGGGGGGATGGCTACACCTTC	CASSQDPHRGDGYTF
TRBD2	NA	TRBJ2-5	TRBV9	TGTGCCAGCAGCCCTGGACTAGCGGGAGGGGACTACCAAGAGACCCAGTACTTC	CASSPGLAGGDYQETQYF
NA	NA	TRBJ1-1	TRBV25-1	TGTGCCAGCAGTGAAGTAGGCTACAAGAACACTGAAGCTTTCTTT	CASSEVGYKNTEAFF
NA	NA	TRBJ1-1	TRBV25-1	TGTGCCAGCAGTGAGGGCGCCTTAGGCACTGAAGCTTTCTTT	CASSEGALGTEAFF
NA	once	TRBJ1-2	TRBV6-5	TGTGCCAGCAGTTACCCGGAGGGGGGGGGCTACACCTTC	CASSYPEGGGYTF
NA	NA	TRBJ2-1	TRBV12-3/TRBV12-4	TGTGCCAGCACCCTTGTGTCTACAATTGGTGAGCAGTTCTTC	CASTLVSTIGEQFF
NA	NA	TRBJ1-1	TRBV12-3/TRBV12-4	TGTGCCAGCTCCAATCCCATGAACACTGAAGCTTTCTTT	CASSNPMNTEAFF
NA	NA	TRBJ2-7	TRBV6-6	TGTGCCAGCAGTTACTCGAGGCAGCCCTACGAGCAGTACTTC	CASSYSRQPYEQYF
NA	few	TRBJ1-1	TRBV11-2	TGTGCCAGCAGCTTTCAGGGGAACACTGAAGCTTTCTTT	CASSFQGNTEAFF
NA	NA	TRBJ2-7	TRBV27	TGTGCCAGCAGTTCCCCTCCCTCCTACGAGCAGTACTTC	CASSSPPSYEQYF
TRBD1	NA	TRBJ2-7	TRBV20-1	TGCAGTGCTAGGCCTGGACAGGGCATTTACGAGCAGTACTTC	CSARPGQGIYEQYF
TRBD2	NA	TRBJ2-1	TRBV3-1	TGTGCCAGCAGCCAAGGGGGGGGCTCCTACAATGAGCAGTTCTTC	CASSQGGGSYNEQFF